This T cell receptor (beta chain) was found in a study of T cells after yellow fever vaccination. This clonotype was seen at least ten times. 5'RACE template switching generated TCR cDNA, adding a universal primer site and UMIs. TCRdb itself ran the 5' RACE reads through MiXCR, one entry per CDR3 protein. The sample records a few hundred thousand distinct CDR3 sequences, about 4% being singletons. The germline V gene has CDR1 SGHTA and CDR2 FQGNSA. CDR3 length equals 15 residues. Trimming left V 3 bases short and J 7 bases short, with 18 bases between. The clonotype comes from a man aged 18 to 29 who received the YFV17D yellow fever vaccine. The sample was PBMCs, taken 5 days after the yellow fever booster vaccination. This chain connects TRBV7-2 to TRBJ2-5; D assignment may be TRBD1 or TRBD2 (5 bases each). CDR3 sequence (DNA): TGTGCCAGCAGCTTGGTTACGGGGCGGATGGCGACCCAGTACTTC. Encoded protein: CASSLVTGRMATQYF.